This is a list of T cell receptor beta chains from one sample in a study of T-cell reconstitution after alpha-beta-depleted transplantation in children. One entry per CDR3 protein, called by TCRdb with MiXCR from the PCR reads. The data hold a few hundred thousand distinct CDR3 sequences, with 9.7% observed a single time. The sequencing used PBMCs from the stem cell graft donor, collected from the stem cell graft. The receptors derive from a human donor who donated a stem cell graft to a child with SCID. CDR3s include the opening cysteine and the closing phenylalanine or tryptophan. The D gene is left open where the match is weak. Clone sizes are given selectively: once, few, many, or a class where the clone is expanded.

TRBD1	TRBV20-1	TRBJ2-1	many	CSARDSDRVTNEQFF	TGCAGTGCTAGAGATTCCGACAGGGTTACGAATGAGCAGTTCTTC
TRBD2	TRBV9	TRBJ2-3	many	CASSVVGSGGAEDTQYF	TGTGCCAGCAGCGTAGTAGGTAGCGGGGGGGCGGAAGATACGCAGTATTTT
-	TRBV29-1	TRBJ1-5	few	CSVPASQPQHF	TGCAGCGTTCCGGCGTCTCAGCCCCAGCATTTT
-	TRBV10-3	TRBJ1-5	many	CAISEFGREKNQPQHF	TGTGCCATCAGTGAGTTCGGCAGGGAAAAAAATCAGCCCCAGCATTTT
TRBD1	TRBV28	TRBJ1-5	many	CASSLGQGATAQHF	TGTGCCAGCAGTTTAGGGCAGGGGGCTACAGCCCAGCATTTT
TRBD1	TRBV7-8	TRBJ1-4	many	CASSHGQGGNEKLFF	TGTGCCAGCAGCCACGGACAGGGCGGTAATGAAAAACTGTTTTTT
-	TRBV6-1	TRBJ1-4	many	CASRPIQGGAEKLFF	TGTGCCAGCAGACCAATACAGGGAGGAGCTGAAAAACTGTTTTTT
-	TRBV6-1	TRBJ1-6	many	CASRRTVPGPLHF	TGTGCCAGCAGACGGACAGTGCCTGGACCCCTCCACTTT
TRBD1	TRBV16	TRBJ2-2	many	CASSQLGQGTGELFF	TGTGCCAGCAGCCAACTTGGACAGGGGACGGGGGAGCTGTTTTTT
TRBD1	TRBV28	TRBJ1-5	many	CASSSTGGLSNQPQHF	TGTGCCAGCAGTTCGACAGGGGGTTTGAGCAATCAGCCCCAGCATTTT
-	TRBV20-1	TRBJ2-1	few	CSASGQPSEQFF	TGCAGTGCTAGCGGCCAGCCCAGTGAGCAGTTCTTC
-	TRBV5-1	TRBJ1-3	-	CASSRGPGADTIYF	TGCGCCAGCAGCAGGGGACCGGGAGCTGACACCATATATTTT
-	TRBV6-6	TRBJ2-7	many	CASRPQGSHEQYF	TGTGCCAGCAGACCCCAGGGGTCCCACGAGCAGTACTTC
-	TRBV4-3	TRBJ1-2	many	CASSQDQGVRSYGYTF	TGCGCCAGCAGCCAAGACCAGGGCGTTAGGAGCTATGGCTACACCTTC
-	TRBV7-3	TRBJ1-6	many	CASSLDLYNSPLHF	TGTGCCAGCAGCTTGGATCTCTATAATTCACCCCTCCACTTT
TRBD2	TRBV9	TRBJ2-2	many	CASSRPGLANTGELFF	TGTGCCAGCAGTAGACCGGGACTAGCGAACACCGGGGAGCTGTTTTTT
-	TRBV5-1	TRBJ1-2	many	CASSSYADYGYTF	TGCGCCAGCAGCTCGTACGCGGACTATGGCTACACCTTC